The 32 T cell receptor beta chains reported below all come from one sample, sequenced in a study of beta chain features in type 1 diabetes. Study-wide findings and caveats: There was a moderate but significant shortening of TCRB CDR3s in all four CD4+ subsets of Type 1 diabetes patients.

As every portion of the isolated RNA was reverse transcribed, the sequencing read expressed TCRB transcripts. Using immunoSEQ multiplex PCR, the repertoire was profiled, and TCRdb retains in-frame clones only, with some absent. The table has a few hundred thousand clones, about a sixth seen once; the top ten hold approximately 0.081%. These receptors have no identified antigens. The sample was naive CD4+ T cells from blood. These receptors all come from a man aged 30 to 39 with type 1 diabetes.

This clone was observed a few times. The rearrangement uses TRBV29-1 and TRBJ1-2; 7 positions agree with TRBD1. J lost 5 bases, V lost 8 bases, and 14 bases had no gene match. Germline CDR1 reads SQVTM; CDR2 reads ANQGSEA. The CDR3 consists of 14 residues. CDR3 in DNA: TGCAGCTCACTGAATCAGGACAGGACGTATGGCTACACCTTC. It translates to CSSLNQDRTYGYTF.

This rearrangement joins TRBV29-1 to TRBJ2-3; either TRBD1 or TRBD2 may fit D (5 bases each). The V end lost 0 bases, the J end lost 1 base, and 11 bases lay between the germline ends. CDR3 length equals 15 residues. CDR1 is SQVTM and CDR2 is ANQGSEA in the germline V gene. CDR3 sequence reads: CSVEDPGARTDTQYF. The CDR3 region has the DNA TGCAGCGTTGAAGATCCCGGGGCCCGCACAGATACGCAGTATTTT.

The V and J genes are TRBV5-1 and TRBJ2-7; TRBD2 is a possible D gene (6 bases). Germline values: CDR1 SGHRS, CDR2 YFSETQ. The CDR3 covers 14 residues. V was shortened by 4 bases and J by 7 bases, with 18 bases between the two germline ends. The CDR3 protein is CASSAGLTTGEQYF. Here the CDR3 DNA reads TGCGCCAGCAGCGCGGGACTCACGACCGGGGAGCAGTACTTC. Filled out from reference TRBV5-1 and TRBJ2-7, the complete variable domain reads KAGVTQTPRYLIKTRGQQVTLSCSPISGHRSVSWYQQTPGQGLQFLFEYFSETQRNKGNFPGRFSGRQFSNSRSEMNVSTLELGDSALYLCASSAGLTTGEQYFGPGTRLTVT.

At least ten counts were recorded for this clone. The chain joins TRBV13 to TRBJ2-7; D gene unclear. The CDR3 consists of 13 residues. The ends were cut back, 5 bases at V and 0 bases at J, with 8 bases in the middle. Germline values: CDR1 PRHDT, CDR2 FYEKMQ (reference sequence). The CDR3 loop reads CASSPQYSYEQYF. The CDR3 nucleotides read TGTGCCAGCAGCCCGCAGTACTCCTACGAGCAGTACTTC.

The rearrangement joins TRBV30 to TRBJ1-2; D perhaps matches TRBD1 (6 bases). The CDR3 covers 11 residues. Germline assignment: CDR1 GTSNPN and CDR2 SVGIG (reference sequence). V was trimmed by 7 bases and J by 6 bases, leaving 12 bases between them. The CDR3 protein is CAYFNRDGYTF. DNA of the CDR3: TGTGCCTACTTTAACAGGGATGGCTACACCTTC. The full variable domain, completed using reference TRBV30 and TRBJ1-2, is SQTIHQWPATLVQPVGSPLSLECTVEGTSNPNLYWYRQAAGRGLQLLFYSVGIGQISSEVPQNLSASRPQDRQFILSSKKLLLSDSGFYLCAYFNRDGYTFGSGTRLTVV.

This clone has only a few counts. The V call is TRBV9, the J call TRBJ2-1, with D unresolved. Germline CDR1 and CDR2: SGDLS and YYNGEE. With 3 bases removed from V and 0 bases from J, the gap between germline ends came to 4 bases. The CDR3 runs 13 residues. The CDR3 region is CASSGDSYNEQFF. Here the CDR3 DNA reads TGTGCCAGCAGCGGAGACTCCTACAATGAGCAGTTCTTC.

This clone was seen more than once but under ten times. The V and J genes are TRBV9 and TRBJ2-2; 12 bases fit TRBD1. This CDR3 is 16 amino acids long. Losses at the gene ends were 4 bases for V and 5 bases for J; bases not matched to a gene: 6. Germline assignment: CDR1 SGDLS and CDR2 YYNGEE. CDR3 residues: CASSQRDRGLTGELFF. CDR3 DNA: TGTGCCAGCAGCCAACGGGACAGGGGGCTTACCGGGGAGCTGTTTTTT. The full variable domain, its missing parts supplied by reference TRBV9 and TRBJ2-2, is DSGVTQTPKHLITATGQRVTLRCSPRSGDLSVYWYQQSLDQGLQFLIQYYNGEERAKGNILERFSAQQFPDLHSELNLSSLELGDSALYFCASSQRDRGLTGELFFGEGSRLTVL.

The gene calls are TRBV7-2 and TRBJ2-3; D not certain. In germline, CDR1 is SGHTA, CDR2 FQGNSA. With 7 bases removed from V and 1 base from J, the gap between germline ends came to 9 bases. This CDR3 has 13 amino acids. CDR3 bases: TGTGCCAGCAACCTTGGGGGCACAGATACGCAGTATTTT. Translation gives CASNLGGTDTQYF.

This chain joins TRBV30 and TRBJ1-2; perhaps TRBD1 as D (6 bases). CDR3 length equals 12 residues. V dropped 3 bases and J dropped 6 bases, with 11 bases sitting between them. Germline V gene sequence: CDR1 GTSNPN, CDR2 SVGIG (reference sequence). CDR3 DNA: TGTGCCTGGAGCAGGGGAGTCCATGGCTACACCTTC. Its translation is CAWSRGVHGYTF.

Only a few counts were recorded for this clone. The chain couples TRBV30 to TRBJ2-5; D unclear. This CDR3 is built from 12 residues. Germline CDR1 is GTSNPN and CDR2 is SVGIG (reference sequence). The ends were cut back, 2 bases at V and 2 bases at J, with 6 bases in the middle. DNA of the CDR3: TGTGCCTGGAGTAACCTTCAAGAGACCCAGTACTTC. Translated, it gives CAWSNLQETQYF.

This clone was counted only a few times. This chain links TRBV7-8 with TRBJ2-7; 7 bases line up with TRBD1. V gave up 2 bases and J gave up 2 bases; unmatched junction bases: 6. The CDR3 covers 15 residues. Germline V gene data show CDR1 as SGHVS and CDR2 as FQNEAQ. The CDR3 DNA is TGTGCCAGCAGCTTAAGCCTGGGACAGACCTACGAGCAGTACTTC. Translating gives CASSLSLGQTYEQYF. The full variable domain, in which reference TRBV7-8 and TRBJ2-7 provide the parts outside the CDR3, is GAGVSQSPRYKVAKRGQDVALRCDPISGHVSLFWYQQALGQGPEFLTYFQNEAQLDKSGLPSDRFFAERPEGSVSTLKIQRTQQEDSAVYLCASSLSLGQTYEQYFGPGTRLTVT.

This clone was counted a few times. The V call is TRBV29-1, the J call TRBJ2-1, with 7 bases aligning to TRBD1. The CDR3 totals 13 residues. After removal of 3 bases from V and 12 bases from J, the junction contained 11 bases not matched to a gene. Germline CDR1 is SQVTM and CDR2 is ANQGSEA. The CDR3 is CSVDQGVLIGQFF. As DNA, the CDR3 is TGCAGCGTTGACCAGGGGGTCCTCATCGGGCAGTTCTTC.

This clone turned up a few times. This chain connects TRBV14 to TRBJ2-7; D gene unclear. Trimming pared 0 bases from V and 3 bases from J, leaving 15 bases between. Germline CDR1 is SGHDN and CDR2 is FVKESK. The CDR3 contains 16 residues. CDR3 loop: CASSQESRGAIYEQYF. The CDR3 DNA sequence: TGTGCCAGCAGCCAAGAAAGTAGAGGAGCCATCTACGAGCAGTACTTC.

The chain links TRBV15 to TRBJ2-1; D unclear. Germline V gives CDR1 LNHNV, CDR2 YYDKDF (reference sequence). Trimming left V 0 bases short and J 2 bases short, with 11 bases between. The CDR3 covers 16 residues. The CDR3 loop reads CATSRDRPPPYNEQFF. The CDR3 DNA is TGTGCCACCAGCAGAGATAGGCCGCCTCCCTACAATGAGCAGTTCTTC.

This clone was detected a few times. The rearrangement joins TRBV11-2 to TRBJ2-5, with D perhaps matching TRBD2 (5 bases). Germline V gene lookup returns CDR1 SGHAT and CDR2 FQNNGV. The ends were cut back, 5 bases at V and 8 bases at J, with 12 bases in the middle. This CDR3 is 12 amino acids long. Here the CDR3 DNA reads TGTGCCAGCAGCGAAGAGGGTGACACCCAGTACTTC. The encoded protein is CASSEEGDTQYF.

CDR3 protein: CASSSTYTDTQYF. The CDR3 region has the DNA TGTGCCAGCAGCTCGACTTACACAGATACGCAGTATTTT. The rearrangement links TRBV7-2 to TRBJ2-3; D call uncertain. The CDR3 totals 13 residues. V lost 4 bases, J lost 2 bases, and 7 bases lay in between. Germline CDR1 is SGHTA and CDR2 is FQGNSA.

The chain is built from TRBV19 and TRBJ1-5, with D maybe TRBD1 (6 bases). This CDR3 is 14 amino acids long. V gave up 4 bases and J gave up 5 bases, with 12 bases separating them. Germline CDR1 reads LNHDA; CDR2 reads SQIVND (reference sequence). Written as DNA, the CDR3 is TGTGCCAGTAGTAACAGGGTGAGGGATCAGCCCCAGCATTTT. This codes for CASSNRVRDQPQHF.

The chain is built from TRBV29-1 and TRBJ2-3; a weak D match, TRBD1 (5 bases). The CDR3 extends over 17 amino acids. Trimming took off 7 bases at V and 7 bases at J, with 30 bases between the two ends. Germline assignment: CDR1 SQVTM and CDR2 ANQGSEA. Here the CDR3 reads CSGLRARRTYRSYTQYF. In DNA form, the CDR3 reads TGCAGCGGGCTCAGGGCCCGACGAACGTACCGAAGTTATACGCAGTATTTT.

On this clone: One end of the junction does not line up with germline, which may come from a read error. J is TRBJ1-4 and V is TRBV7-3; TRBD1 matches at 7 bases. The CDR3 sequence is 13 residues long. Germline assignment: CDR1 SGHTA and CDR2 FQGTGA. CDR3 region: CASSFRPWDSLYF. The CDR3 DNA sequence: TGTGCCAGCAGCTTTCGTCCCTGGGACAGTTTGTATTTT.

The V gene is TRBV28, the J gene TRBJ2-1, with TRBD1 matching 7 bases. Germline assignment: CDR1 MDHEN and CDR2 SYDVKM. J lost 0 bases, V lost 3 bases, and 2 bases had no gene match. This CDR3 region has 15 residues. The CDR3 is CASSFQGVSYNEQFF. The CDR3 nucleotides are TGTGCCAGCAGTTTCCAGGGGGTCTCCTACAATGAGCAGTTCTTC. The full variable domain, with the rest looked up from reference TRBV28 and TRBJ2-1, is DVKVTQSSRYLVKRTGEKVFLECVQDMDHENMFWYRQDPGLGLRLIYFSYDVKMKEKGDIPEGYSVSREKKERFSLILESASTNQTSMYLCASSFQGVSYNEQFFGPGTRLTVL.

The V and J genes are TRBV5-1 and TRBJ2-1; D possibly corresponds to TRBD1 (5 bases). This CDR3 contains 13 residues. Germline assignment: CDR1 SGHRS and CDR2 YFSETQ. V dropped 0 bases and J dropped 9 bases, with 10 bases sitting between them. The DNA for the CDR3 is TGCGCCAGCAGCTTGGTAGGGGATACTGAGCAGTTCTTC. This encodes CASSLVGDTEQFF.

This clone came up a few times. The gene calls are TRBV14 and TRBJ2-6; TRBD1 agrees at 7 bases. The junction had 6 bases not matched to a gene; V was cut back by 4 bases and J by 0 bases. The V gene's germline CDR1 is SGHDN and CDR2 FVKESK. This CDR3 region has 17 residues. The CDR3 reads CASSPRDSYSGANVLTF. Written as DNA, the CDR3 is TGTGCCAGCAGCCCCAGGGACAGTTACTCTGGGGCCAACGTCCTGACTTTC.

The V call is TRBV29-1, the J call TRBJ2-1; D might be TRBD2 (5 bases). V lost 6 bases, J lost 1 base, and 16 bases lay in between. In germline, CDR1 is SQVTM, CDR2 ANQGSEA. The CDR3 contains 15 residues. The CDR3 DNA follows: TGCAGCGTAGAGCCGGGTCTAGCTTCCTACAATGAGCAGTTCTTC. It yields the protein CSVEPGLASYNEQFF.

This clone was picked up one time. The rearrangement uses TRBV10-3 and TRBJ2-7; 13 bases map to TRBD2. This CDR3 comprises 13 residues. The germline V gene encodes CDR1 ENHRY and CDR2 SYGVKD. The CDR3 DNA sequence: TGTGCCATCAGGAACGGGACTAGCGGGGCTACGAGCGTC. Amino acid sequence: CAIRNGTSGATSV.

This clone was observed a few times. The chain carries TRBV6-5 and TRBJ2-7, with unresolved D. The germline V and J ends were trimmed by 6 bases and 5 bases, with 8 bases remaining between them. Germline CDR1 and CDR2: MNHEY and SVGAGI. The CDR3 spans 11 residues. CDR3 protein: CASSRLNEQYF. The CDR3 region has the DNA TGTGCCAGCAGCCGCCTGAACGAGCAGTACTTC.

This chain connects TRBV30 to TRBJ1-5; TRBD1 is a possible D gene (5 bases). V shed 1 base and J shed 9 bases, with 10 bases lying between them. The CDR3 contains 12 residues. Per germline, CDR1 GTSNPN and CDR2 SVGIG (reference sequence). CDR3: CAWSAIGTPQHF. The CDR3 coding sequence is TGTGCCTGGAGTGCAATCGGGACGCCCCAGCATTTT.

This clone was counted between two and nine times. The chain uses TRBV10-3 and TRBJ2-3, with 9 positions matching TRBD1. Unmatched junction bases numbered 6, after V lost 4 bases and J lost 4 bases. CDR1 ENHRY and CDR2 SYGVKD come from the germline V gene. The CDR3 totals 15 residues. In nucleotides, the CDR3 is TGTGCCATCAGTGCAGACAGGGGGGTGGCAGATACGCAGTATTTT. This codes for CAISADRGVADTQYF.

The table lists this clone with a few counts. The chain is built from TRBV27 and TRBJ2-5; 10 bases align to TRBD2. Unmatched junction bases numbered 8, after V lost 5 bases and J lost 5 bases. The CDR3 contains 15 residues. Germline values: CDR1 MNHEY, CDR2 SMNVEV (reference sequence). DNA of the CDR3: TGTGCCAGCAGTACCCGACTAGCGGGTGCGGAGACCCAGTACTTC. As protein: CASSTRLAGAETQYF.

The chain has TRBV25-1 and TRBJ2-5; D remains ambiguous. Trimming took 6 bases from V and 1 from J, leaving 9 bases between them. The V gene's germline CDR1 is MGHDK and CDR2 SYGVNS. The CDR3 has 13 amino acids. The CDR3 is CASSYGTQETQYF. CDR3 DNA sequence: TGTGCCAGCAGCTACGGAACCCAAGAGACCCAGTACTTC.

The gene calls are TRBV5-1 and TRBJ2-5; D tentatively fits TRBD1 or TRBD2 (5 bases each). Germline CDR1 and CDR2: SGHRS and YFSETQ. The CDR3 runs 15 residues. Trimming took 3 bases from V and 4 from J, leaving 16 bases between them. As DNA, the CDR3 is TGCGCCAGCAGCTCTGAGACAGAGAGGGGAGAGACCCAGTACTTC. Translated, it gives CASSSETERGETQYF.

The chain couples TRBV30 to TRBJ2-1; D gene unclear. This CDR3 is 16 amino acids long. V lost 3 bases and J lost 8, with 23 bases in between. Looked up from germline, CDR1 is GTSNPN and CDR2 is SVGIG (reference sequence). CDR3 amino acids: CAWSPPGGWGSHEQFF. The CDR3 DNA is TGTGCCTGGAGCCCCCCAGGTGGCTGGGGATCCCATGAGCAGTTCTTC.

The V call is TRBV9, the J call TRBJ1-1, with D unresolved. CDR3 length: 15 residues. V gave up 0 bases and J gave up 4 bases, with 13 bases separating them. The germline gives CDR1 SGDLS, CDR2 YYNGEE. This CDR3 reads CASSVGGRAGTEAFF. The CDR3 DNA reads as TGTGCCAGCAGCGTAGGAGGGCGGGCGGGCACTGAAGCTTTCTTT.